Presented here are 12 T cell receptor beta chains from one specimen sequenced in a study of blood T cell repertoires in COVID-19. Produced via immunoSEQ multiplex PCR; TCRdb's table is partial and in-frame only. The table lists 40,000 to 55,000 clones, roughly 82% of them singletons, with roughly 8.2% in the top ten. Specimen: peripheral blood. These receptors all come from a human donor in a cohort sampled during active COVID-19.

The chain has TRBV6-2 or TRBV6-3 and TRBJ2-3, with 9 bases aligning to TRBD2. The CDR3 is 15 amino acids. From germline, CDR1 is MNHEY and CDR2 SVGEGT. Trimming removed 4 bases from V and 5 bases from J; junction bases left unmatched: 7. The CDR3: CASSSRREGLDTQYF. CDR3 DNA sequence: TGTGCCAGCAGTTCGAGGCGGGAGGGCCTAGATACGCAGTATTTT.

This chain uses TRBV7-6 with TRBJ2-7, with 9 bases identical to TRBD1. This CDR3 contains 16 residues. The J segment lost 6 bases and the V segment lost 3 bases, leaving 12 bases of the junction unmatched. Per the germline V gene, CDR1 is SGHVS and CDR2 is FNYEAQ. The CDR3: CASSFSSGTGLSEQYF. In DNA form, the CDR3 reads TGTGCCAGCAGCTTCTCCTCCGGGACAGGGCTTTCCGAGCAGTACTTC.

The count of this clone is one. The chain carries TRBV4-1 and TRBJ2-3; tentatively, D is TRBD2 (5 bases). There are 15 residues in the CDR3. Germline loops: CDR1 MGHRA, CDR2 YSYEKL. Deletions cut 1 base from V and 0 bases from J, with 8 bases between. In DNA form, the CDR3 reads TGCGCCAGCAGCCAAGGAGGGATAAGCACAGATACGCAGTATTTT. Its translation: CASSQGGISTDTQYF.

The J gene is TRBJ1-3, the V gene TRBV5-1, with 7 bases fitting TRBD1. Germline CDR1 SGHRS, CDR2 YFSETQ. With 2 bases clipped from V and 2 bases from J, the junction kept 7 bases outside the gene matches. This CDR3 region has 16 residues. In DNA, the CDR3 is TGCGCCAGCAGCTTCCAGGGGGGCCAGACTGGAAACACCATATATTTT. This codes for CASSFQGGQTGNTIYF.

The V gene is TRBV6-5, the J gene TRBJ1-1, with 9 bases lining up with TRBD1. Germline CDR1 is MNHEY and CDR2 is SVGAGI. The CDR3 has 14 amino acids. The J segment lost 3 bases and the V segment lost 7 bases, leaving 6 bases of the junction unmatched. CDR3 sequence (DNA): TGTGCCAGCACTCCGGACAGGGGTGACACTGAAGCTTTCTTT. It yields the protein CASTPDRGDTEAFF.

CDR3 nucleotides: TGTGCCAGCAGCCGCGACAGCAACTATGGCTACACCTTC. The encoded protein is CASSRDSNYGYTF. This chain links TRBV7-2 with TRBJ1-2, with D possibly matching TRBD1 (5 bases). With 5 bases removed from V and 2 bases from J, the gap between germline ends came to 9 bases. The CDR3 covers 13 residues. In germline, CDR1 is SGHTA, CDR2 FQGNSA.

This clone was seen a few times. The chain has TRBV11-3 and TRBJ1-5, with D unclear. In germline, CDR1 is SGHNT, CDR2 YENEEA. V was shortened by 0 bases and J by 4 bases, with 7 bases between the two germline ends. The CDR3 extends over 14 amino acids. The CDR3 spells CASSLEEANQPQHF. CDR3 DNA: TGTGCCAGCAGCTTAGAAGAGGCGAATCAGCCCCAGCATTTT.

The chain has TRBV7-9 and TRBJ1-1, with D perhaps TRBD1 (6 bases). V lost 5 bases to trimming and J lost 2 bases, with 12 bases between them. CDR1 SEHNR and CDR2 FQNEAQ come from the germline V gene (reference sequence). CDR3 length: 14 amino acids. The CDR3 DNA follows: TGTGCCAGCAGCATACAGGGCCAAAACACTGAAGCTTTCTTT. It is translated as CASSIQGQNTEAFF.

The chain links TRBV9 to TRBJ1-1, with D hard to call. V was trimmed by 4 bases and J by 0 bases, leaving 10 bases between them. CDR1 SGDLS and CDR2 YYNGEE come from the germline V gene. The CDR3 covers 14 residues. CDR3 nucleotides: TGTGCCAGCAGCCCCCGGGTCATGAACACTGAAGCTTTCTTT. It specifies CASSPRVMNTEAFF.

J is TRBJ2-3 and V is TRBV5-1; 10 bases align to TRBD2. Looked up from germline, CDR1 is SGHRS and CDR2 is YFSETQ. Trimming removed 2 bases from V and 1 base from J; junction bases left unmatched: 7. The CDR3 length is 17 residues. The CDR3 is CASSLQAGTSGTDTQYF. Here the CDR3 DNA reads TGCGCCAGCAGCTTACAAGCCGGGACTAGCGGCACAGATACGCAGTATTTT.

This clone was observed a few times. CDR3 region: CASSLSQGTEQYF. CDR3 sequence (DNA): TGTGCCAGCAGCTTATCCCAGGGGACCGAGCAGTACTTC. V usage is TRBV7-3 and J usage is TRBJ2-7; TRBD1 is a possible D gene (6 bases). Per germline, CDR1 SGHTA and CDR2 FQGTGA. The V end lost 2 bases, the J end lost 6 bases, and 11 bases lay between the germline ends. This CDR3 is 13 amino acids long.

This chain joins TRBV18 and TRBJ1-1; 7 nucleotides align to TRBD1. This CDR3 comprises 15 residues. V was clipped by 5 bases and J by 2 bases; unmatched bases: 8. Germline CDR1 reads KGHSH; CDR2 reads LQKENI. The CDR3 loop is CASSKGQGGNTEAFF. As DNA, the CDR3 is TGTGCCAGCTCAAAAGGGCAGGGGGGAAACACTGAAGCTTTCTTT.